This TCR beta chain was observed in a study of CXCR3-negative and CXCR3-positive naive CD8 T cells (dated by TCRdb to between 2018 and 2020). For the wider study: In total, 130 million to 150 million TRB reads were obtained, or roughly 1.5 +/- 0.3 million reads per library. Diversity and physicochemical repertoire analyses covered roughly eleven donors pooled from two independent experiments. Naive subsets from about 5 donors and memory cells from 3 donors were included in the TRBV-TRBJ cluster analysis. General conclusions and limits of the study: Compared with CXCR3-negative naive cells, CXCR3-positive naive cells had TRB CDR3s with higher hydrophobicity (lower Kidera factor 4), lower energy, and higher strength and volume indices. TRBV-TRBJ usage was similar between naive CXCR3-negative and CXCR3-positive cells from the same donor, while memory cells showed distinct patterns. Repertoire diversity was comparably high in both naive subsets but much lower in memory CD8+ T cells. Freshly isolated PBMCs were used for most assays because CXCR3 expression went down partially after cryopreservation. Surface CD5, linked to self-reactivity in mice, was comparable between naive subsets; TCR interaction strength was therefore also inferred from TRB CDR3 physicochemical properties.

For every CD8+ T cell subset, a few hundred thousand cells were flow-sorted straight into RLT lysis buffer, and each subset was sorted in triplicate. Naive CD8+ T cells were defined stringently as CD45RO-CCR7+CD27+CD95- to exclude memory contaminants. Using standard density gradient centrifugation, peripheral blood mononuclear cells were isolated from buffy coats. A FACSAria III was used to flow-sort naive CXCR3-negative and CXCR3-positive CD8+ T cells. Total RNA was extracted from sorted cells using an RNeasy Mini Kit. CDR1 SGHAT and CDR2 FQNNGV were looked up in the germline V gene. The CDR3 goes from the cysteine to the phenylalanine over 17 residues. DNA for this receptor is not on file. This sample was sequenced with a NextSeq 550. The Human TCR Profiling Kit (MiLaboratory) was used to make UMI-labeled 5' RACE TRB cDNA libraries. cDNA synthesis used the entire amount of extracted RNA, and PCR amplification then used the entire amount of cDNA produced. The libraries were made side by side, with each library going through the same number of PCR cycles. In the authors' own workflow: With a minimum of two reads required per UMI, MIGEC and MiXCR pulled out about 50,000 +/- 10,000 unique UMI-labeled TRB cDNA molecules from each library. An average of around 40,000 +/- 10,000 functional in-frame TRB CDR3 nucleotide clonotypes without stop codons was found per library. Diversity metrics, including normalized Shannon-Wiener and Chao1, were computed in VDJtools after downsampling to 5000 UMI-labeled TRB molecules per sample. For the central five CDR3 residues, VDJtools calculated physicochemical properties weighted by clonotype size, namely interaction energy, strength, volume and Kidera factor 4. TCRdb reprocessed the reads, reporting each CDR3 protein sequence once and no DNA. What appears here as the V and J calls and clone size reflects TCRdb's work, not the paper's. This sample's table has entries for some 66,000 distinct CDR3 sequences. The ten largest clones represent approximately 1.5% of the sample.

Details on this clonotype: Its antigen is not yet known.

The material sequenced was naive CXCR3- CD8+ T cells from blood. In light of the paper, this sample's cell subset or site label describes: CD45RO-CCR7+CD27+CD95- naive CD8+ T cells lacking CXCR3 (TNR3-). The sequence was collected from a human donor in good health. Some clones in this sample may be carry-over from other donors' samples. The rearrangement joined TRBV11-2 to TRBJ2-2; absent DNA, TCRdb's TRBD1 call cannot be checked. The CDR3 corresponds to CASSLAGQGLNTGELFF.